These 13 T cell receptor beta chains originate from one sample sequenced in a study of cytomegalovirus exposure and HLA in healthy donors. In the PCR, 60 Vbeta and 13 Jbeta primers were used. The table came from immunoSEQ multiplex PCR; TCRdb's copy has only in-frame clones and leaves some out. Of approximately 110,000 clones listed, about 73% are singletons. The specimen sequenced was PBMCs. The origin of the receptors is a woman aged 50 to 65 in good health and CMV-seropositive.

The rearrangement joins TRBV5-4 to TRBJ2-4; 11 bases agree with TRBD2. The V gene's germline CDR1 is SGHNT and CDR2 YYREEE (reference sequence). The CDR3 is 15 residues long. V lost 4 bases and J lost 1; bases outside the gene matches: 1. CDR3 nucleotides: TGTGCCAGCAGCCCTAGCGGGGGGGCCAAAAACATTCAGTACTTC. Its translation is CASSPSGGAKNIQYF.

Turning to this clone: One end of the junction varies from germline; a read error may be responsible. V and J are TRBV2 and TRBJ2-6; no definite D call. CDR3 length equals 14 residues. Germline CDR1 reads SNHLY; CDR2 reads FYNNEI. The CDR3 spells CASGDGSGANVLTF. CDR3 DNA: TGTGCCAGCGGTGACGGCTCTGGGGCCAACGTCCTGACTTTC.

This chain uses TRBV2 with TRBJ1-2, with 10 bases that match TRBD1. Germline values: CDR1 SNHLY, CDR2 FYNNEI. V was clipped by 4 bases and J by 3 bases; unmatched bases: 2. This CDR3 is 14 amino acids long. CDR3 amino acids: CASSADRGDYGYTF. The CDR3, as DNA: TGTGCCAGCAGTGCGGACAGGGGGGACTATGGCTACACCTTC. Based on the CDR3 plus reference TRBV2 and TRBJ1-2, the full variable domain is EPEVTQTPSHQVTQMGQEVILRCVPISNHLYFYWYRQILGQKVEFLVSFYNNEISEKSEIFDDQFSVERPDGSNFTLKIRSTKLEDSAMYFCASSADRGDYGYTFGSGTRLTVV.

The gene calls are TRBV7-2 and TRBJ2-1, with 8 positions matching TRBD2. The CDR3 runs 13 residues. Germline CDR1 is SGHTA and CDR2 is FQGNSA. V trimming: 1 base; J trimming: 15 bases; junction bases outside the gene matches: 8. The CDR3 is CASSLEGGRPTFF. As DNA, the CDR3 is TGTGCCAGCAGCTTAGAGGGCGGGAGGCCTACGTTCTTC. The full variable domain, its missing parts supplied by reference TRBV7-2 and TRBJ2-1, is GAGVSQSPSNKVTEKGKDVELRCDPISGHTALYWYRQSLGQGLEFLIYFQGNSAPDKSGLPSDRFSAERTGGSVSTLTIQRTQQEDSAVYLCASSLEGGRPTFFGPGTRLTVL.

The CDR3 DNA follows: TGTGCCAGCAGCGTAGACAGCGGAAACACCATATATTTT. Translation: CASSVDSGNTIYF. V is TRBV9 and J is TRBJ1-3; D gene uncertain. There are 13 residues in the CDR3. The germline gives CDR1 SGDLS, CDR2 YYNGEE. Deletions cut 0 bases from V and 4 bases from J, with 5 bases between.

This clone was detected only once. The chain uses TRBV7-8 and TRBJ2-7, with a possible D match to TRBD1 (5 bases). CDR3 size: 15 residues. Trimming shortened V by 7 bases and J by 1 base, and 17 bases separated the two germline ends. Germline V lookup: CDR1 SGHVS, CDR2 FQNEAQ. CDR3 protein: CASNPGHSYSYEQYF. CDR3 coding DNA: TGTGCCAGCAACCCTGGACACAGCTATTCCTACGAGCAGTACTTC.

The chain has TRBV7-2 and TRBJ2-7; 7 nucleotides agree with TRBD1. CDR3 length equals 13 residues. J lost 3 bases, V lost 3 bases, and 2 bases had no gene match. Germline CDR1 SGHTA, CDR2 FQGNSA. The CDR3 is CASSLGQRYEQYF. The CDR3 region has the DNA TGTGCCAGCAGCTTGGGACAGCGCTACGAGCAGTACTTC.

With regard to this clone: The same CDR3 arises from other DNA sequences in this sample as well. The rearrangement joins TRBV28 to TRBJ2-1; D might be TRBD1 (5 bases). The ends were cut back, 5 bases at V and 8 bases at J, with 7 bases in the middle. The CDR3 totals 11 residues. From germline, CDR1 is MDHEN and CDR2 SYDVKM. The CDR3: CASSVRDEQFF. DNA of the CDR3: TGTGCCAGCAGTGTCAGGGATGAGCAGTTCTTC.

V and J are TRBV2 and TRBJ2-7; no reliable D call. From germline, CDR1 is SNHLY and CDR2 FYNNEI. The CDR3 loop spans 11 amino acids. Between the trimmed V and J ends, which lost 6 bases and 4 bases, there was a span of 7 bases. The CDR3 spells CASRVRYEQYF. The CDR3 DNA sequence: TGTGCCAGCAGGGTCAGGTACGAGCAGTACTTC. The full variable domain, its missing parts supplied by reference TRBV2 and TRBJ2-7, is EPEVTQTPSHQVTQMGQEVILRCVPISNHLYFYWYRQILGQKVEFLVSFYNNEISEKSEIFDDQFSVERPDGSNFTLKIRSTKLEDSAMYFCASRVRYEQYFGPGTRLTVT.

This chain joins TRBV18 and TRBJ2-5, with TRBD1 matching 7 bases. This CDR3 spans 16 amino acids. Germline V lookup: CDR1 KGHSH, CDR2 LQKENI. Trimming removed 3 bases from V and 2 bases from J; junction bases left unmatched: 9. CDR3 in DNA: TGTGCCAGCTCACCGACGGCCGGGACAGTTCAAGAGACCCAGTACTTC. It codes for CASSPTAGTVQETQYF.

The rearrangement links TRBV7-9 to TRBJ2-7, with 7 bases matching TRBD1. CDR3 length: 13 amino acids. Trimming removed 5 bases from V and 7 bases from J; junction bases left unmatched: 8. The germline CDR1 and CDR2 sequences are SEHNR and FQNEAQ (reference sequence). The CDR3 coding sequence is TGTGCCAGCAGCCCAGGGGGAGAAAGGGAGCAGTACTTC. This translates into CASSPGGEREQYF.

The genes are TRBV7-8 and TRBJ2-5; possible D gene TRBD1, 5 bases. The length of the CDR3 is 19 residues. Germline CDR1 and CDR2: SGHVS and FQNEAQ. V dropped 1 base and J dropped 3 bases, with 24 bases sitting between them. The CDR3 is CASSLESGQGKSNKETQYF. DNA of the CDR3: TGTGCCAGCAGCTTAGAATCAGGGCAGGGCAAGAGCAACAAAGAGACCCAGTACTTC.

This chain links TRBV7-2 with TRBJ1-2, with TRBD1 identical over 7 bases. The CDR3 runs to 12 residues. J gave up 7 bases and V 7 bases, and 6 bases lay outside the gene matches. In germline, CDR1 is SGHTA, CDR2 FQGNSA. The CDR3 protein is CASTVRGVGYTF. The CDR3 DNA follows: TGTGCCAGCACCGTCAGGGGGGTTGGCTACACCTTC. Full variable domain (rest looked up from reference TRBV7-2 and TRBJ1-2): GAGVSQSPSNKVTEKGKDVELRCDPISGHTALYWYRQSLGQGLEFLIYFQGNSAPDKSGLPSDRFSAERTGGSVSTLTIQRTQQEDSAVYLCASTVRGVGYTFGSGTRLTVV.